This TCR beta chain appears in the sequencing data of a study of OX40 agonist ivuxolimab in advanced cancers. Study-wide results and limits: The investigators did not determine what antigen specificity the expanded peripheral T cells had.

On this clone itself: Its antigen remains unknown.

The data were produced by immunoSEQ multiplex PCR, yet TCRdb's version contains in-frame clones alone and is incomplete. The sample records about 100,000 clones, less than 95% being singletons. The CDR3 sequence is 15 residues long. Trimming took off 4 bases at V and 1 base at J, with 8 bases between the two ends. Germline V gene data show CDR1 as SEHNR and CDR2 as FQNEAQ (reference sequence). The source material was CD4+ or CD8+ T cells sorted from blood, sampled in a trial of the OX40 agonist ivuxolimab. The clonotype comes from an adult with an advanced solid tumor such as melanoma, head and neck, liver or kidney cancer. The chain uses TRBV7-9 and TRBJ2-6; unclear D gene. The CDR3 coding sequence is TGTGCCAGCAGCTCTCGTCCTTCTGGGGCCAACGTCCTGACTTTC. Amino acids: CASSSRPSGANVLTF.